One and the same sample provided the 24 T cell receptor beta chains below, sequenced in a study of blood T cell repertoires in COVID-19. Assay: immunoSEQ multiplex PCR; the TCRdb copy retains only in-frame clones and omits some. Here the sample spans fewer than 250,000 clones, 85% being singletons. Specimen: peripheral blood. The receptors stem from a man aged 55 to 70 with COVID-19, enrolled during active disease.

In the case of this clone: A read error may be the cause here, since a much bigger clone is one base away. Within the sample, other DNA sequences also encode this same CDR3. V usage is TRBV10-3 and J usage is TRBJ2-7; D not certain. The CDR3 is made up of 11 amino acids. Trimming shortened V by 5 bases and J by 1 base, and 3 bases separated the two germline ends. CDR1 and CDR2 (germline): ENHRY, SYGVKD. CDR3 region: CAISPSYEQYF. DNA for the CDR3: TGTGCCATCAGTCCTTCCTACGAGCAGTACTTC.

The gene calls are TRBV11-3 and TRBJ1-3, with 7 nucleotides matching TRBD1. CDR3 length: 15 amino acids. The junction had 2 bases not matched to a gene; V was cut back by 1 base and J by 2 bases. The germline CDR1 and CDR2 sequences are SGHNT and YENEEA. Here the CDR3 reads CASSLGQGTGNTIYF. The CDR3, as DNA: TGTGCCAGCAGCTTAGGACAGGGAACTGGAAACACCATATATTTT.

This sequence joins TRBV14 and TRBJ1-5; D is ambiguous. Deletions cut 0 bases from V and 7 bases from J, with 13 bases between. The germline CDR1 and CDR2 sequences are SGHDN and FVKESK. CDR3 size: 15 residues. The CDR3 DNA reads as TGTGCCAGCAGCCAAGATGGAGGACGAGGCCAGCCCCAGCATTTT. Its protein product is CASSQDGGRGQPQHF.

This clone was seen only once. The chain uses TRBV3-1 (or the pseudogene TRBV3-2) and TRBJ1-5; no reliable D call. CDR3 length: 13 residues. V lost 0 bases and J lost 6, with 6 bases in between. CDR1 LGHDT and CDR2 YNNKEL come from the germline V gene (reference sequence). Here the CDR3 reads CASSQDAGQPQHF. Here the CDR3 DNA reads TGTGCCAGCAGCCAAGATGCCGGTCAGCCCCAGCATTTT.

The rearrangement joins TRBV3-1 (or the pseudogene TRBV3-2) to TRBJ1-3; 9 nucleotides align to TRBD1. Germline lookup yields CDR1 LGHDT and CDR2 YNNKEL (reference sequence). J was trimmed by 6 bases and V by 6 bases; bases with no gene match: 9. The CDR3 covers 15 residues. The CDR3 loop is CASRLTGGAENTIYF. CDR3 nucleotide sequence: TGTGCCAGCAGGCTCACAGGGGGCGCGGAAAACACCATATATTTT.

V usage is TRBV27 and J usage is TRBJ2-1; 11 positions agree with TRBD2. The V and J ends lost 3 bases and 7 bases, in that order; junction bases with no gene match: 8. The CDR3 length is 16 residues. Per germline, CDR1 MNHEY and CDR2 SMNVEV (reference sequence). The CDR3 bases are TGTGCCAGCAGTTTCTTTAGCGGGAGGGCTCGAAATGAGCAGTTCTTC. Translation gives CASSFFSGRARNEQFF.

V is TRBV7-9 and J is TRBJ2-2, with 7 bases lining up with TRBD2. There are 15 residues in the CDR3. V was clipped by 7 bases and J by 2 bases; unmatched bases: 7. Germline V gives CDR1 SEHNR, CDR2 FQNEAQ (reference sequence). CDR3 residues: CASTPPGLNTGELFF. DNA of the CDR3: TGTGCCAGCACCCCCCCGGGACTAAACACCGGGGAGCTGTTTTTT.

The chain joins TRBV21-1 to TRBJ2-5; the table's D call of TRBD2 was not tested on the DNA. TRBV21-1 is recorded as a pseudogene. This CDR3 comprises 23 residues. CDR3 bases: TGTGCACCCCTACCGCCCGGGACTAGCCTTTTAGGACGTCCCGAAAACTGGGGAGAGACCCAGTACTTC. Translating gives CAPLPPGTSLLGRPENWGETQYF.

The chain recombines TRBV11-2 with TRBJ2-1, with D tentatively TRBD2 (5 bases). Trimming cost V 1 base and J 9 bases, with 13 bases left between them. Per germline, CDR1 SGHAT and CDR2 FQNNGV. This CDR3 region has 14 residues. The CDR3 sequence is CASSLVSVAFEQFF. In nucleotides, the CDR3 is TGTGCCAGCAGCTTAGTAAGTGTAGCGTTTGAGCAGTTCTTC.

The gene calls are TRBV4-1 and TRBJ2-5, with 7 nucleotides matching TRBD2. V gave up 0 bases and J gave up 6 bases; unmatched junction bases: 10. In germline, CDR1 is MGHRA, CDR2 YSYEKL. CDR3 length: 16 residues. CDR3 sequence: CASSQESGKAGQTQYF. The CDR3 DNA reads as TGCGCCAGCAGCCAAGAATCCGGGAAAGCGGGACAGACCCAGTACTTC.

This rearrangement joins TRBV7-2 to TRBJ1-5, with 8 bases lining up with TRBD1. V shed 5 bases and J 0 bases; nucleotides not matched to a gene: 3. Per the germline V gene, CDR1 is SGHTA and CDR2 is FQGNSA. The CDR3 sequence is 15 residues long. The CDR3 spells CASSIQGGSNQPQHF. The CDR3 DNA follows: TGTGCCAGCAGCATACAGGGGGGTAGCAATCAGCCCCAGCATTTT.

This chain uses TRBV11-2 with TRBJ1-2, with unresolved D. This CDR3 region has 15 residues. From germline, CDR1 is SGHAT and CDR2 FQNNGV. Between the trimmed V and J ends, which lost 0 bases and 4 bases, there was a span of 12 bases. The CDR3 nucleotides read TGTGCCAGCAGCTTAGATCGAAGGACTGTCTATGGCTACACCTTC. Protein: CASSLDRRTVYGYTF.

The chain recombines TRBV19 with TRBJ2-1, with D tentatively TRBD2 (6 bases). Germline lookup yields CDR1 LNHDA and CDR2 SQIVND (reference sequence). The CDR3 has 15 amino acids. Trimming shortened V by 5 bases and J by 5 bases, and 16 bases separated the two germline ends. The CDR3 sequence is CASSVSGTGHNEQFF. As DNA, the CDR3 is TGTGCCAGTAGTGTATCCGGGACTGGACACAATGAGCAGTTCTTC.

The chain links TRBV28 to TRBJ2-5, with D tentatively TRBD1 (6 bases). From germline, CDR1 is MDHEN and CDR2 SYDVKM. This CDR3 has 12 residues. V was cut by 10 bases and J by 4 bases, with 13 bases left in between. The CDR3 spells CATTGYSETQYF. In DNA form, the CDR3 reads TGTGCCACCACAGGGTATTCAGAGACCCAGTACTTC.

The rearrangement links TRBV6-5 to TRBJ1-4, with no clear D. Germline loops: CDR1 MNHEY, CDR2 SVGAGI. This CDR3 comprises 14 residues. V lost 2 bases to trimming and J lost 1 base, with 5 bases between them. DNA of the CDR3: TGTGCCAGCAGTTACGAGGGAACTAATGAAAAACTGTTTTTT. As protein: CASSYEGTNEKLFF.

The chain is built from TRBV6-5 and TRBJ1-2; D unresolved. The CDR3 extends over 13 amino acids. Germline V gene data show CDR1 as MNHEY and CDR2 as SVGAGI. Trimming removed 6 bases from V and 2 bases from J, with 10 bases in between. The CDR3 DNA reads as TGTGCCAGCAGCACCGGGAACAACTATGGCTACACCTTC. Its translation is CASSTGNNYGYTF.

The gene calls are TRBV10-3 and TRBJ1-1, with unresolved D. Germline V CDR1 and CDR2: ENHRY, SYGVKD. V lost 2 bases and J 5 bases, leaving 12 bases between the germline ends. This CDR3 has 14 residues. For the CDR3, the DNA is TGTGCCATCAGTGAGCCCACAGAGGGAACTGAAGCTTTCTTT. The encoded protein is CAISEPTEGTEAFF.

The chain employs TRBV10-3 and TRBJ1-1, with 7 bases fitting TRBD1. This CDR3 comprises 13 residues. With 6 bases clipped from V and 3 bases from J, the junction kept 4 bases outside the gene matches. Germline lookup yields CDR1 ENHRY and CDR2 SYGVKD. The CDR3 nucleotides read TGTGCCATCAGGGGTACAGGGGACACTGAAGCTTTCTTT. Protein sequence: CAIRGTGDTEAFF.

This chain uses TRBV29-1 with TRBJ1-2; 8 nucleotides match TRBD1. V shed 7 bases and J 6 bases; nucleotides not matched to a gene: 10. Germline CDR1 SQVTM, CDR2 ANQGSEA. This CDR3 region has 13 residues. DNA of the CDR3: TGCAGCGGACAGGGGCCCATAACAGATGGCTACACCTTC. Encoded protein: CSGQGPITDGYTF. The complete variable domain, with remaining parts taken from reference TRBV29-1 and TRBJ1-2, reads SAVISQKPSRDICQRGTSLTIQCQVDSQVTMMFWYRQQPGQSLTLIATANQGSEATYESGFVIDKFPISRPNLTFSTLTVSNMSPEDSSIYLCSGQGPITDGYTFGSGTRLTVV.

CDR3 nucleotides: TGTGCCTGGAGTGCGAGGACAGGGATAAACTACGAGCAGTACTTC. It encodes CAWSARTGINYEQYF. The V gene is TRBV30, the J gene TRBJ2-7, with 8 positions matching TRBD1. V was clipped by 1 base and J by 3 bases; unmatched bases: 8. The CDR3 has 15 residues. Germline V gene lookup returns CDR1 GTSNPN and CDR2 SVGIG (reference sequence).

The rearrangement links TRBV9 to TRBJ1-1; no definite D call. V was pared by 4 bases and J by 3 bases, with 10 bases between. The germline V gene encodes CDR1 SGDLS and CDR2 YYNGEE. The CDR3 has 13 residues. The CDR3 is CASSLSWYTEAFF. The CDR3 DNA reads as TGTGCCAGCAGCTTAAGCTGGTACACTGAAGCTTTCTTT. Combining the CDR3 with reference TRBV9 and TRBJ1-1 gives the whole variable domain DSGVTQTPKHLITATGQRVTLRCSPRSGDLSVYWYQQSLDQGLQFLIQYYNGEERAKGNILERFSAQQFPDLHSELNLSSLELGDSALYFCASSLSWYTEAFFGQGTRLTVV.

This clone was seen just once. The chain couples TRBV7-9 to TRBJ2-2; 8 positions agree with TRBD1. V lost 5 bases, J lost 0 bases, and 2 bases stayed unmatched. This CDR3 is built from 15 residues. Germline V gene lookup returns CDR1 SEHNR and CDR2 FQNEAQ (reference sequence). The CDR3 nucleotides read TGTGCCAGCAGCCTACAGGGGGCGAACACCGGGGAGCTGTTTTTT. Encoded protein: CASSLQGANTGELFF.

CDR3 in DNA: TGTGCCAGCAGCCCAGGACAGGGGCGAGGGGAGCTGTTTTTT. This gives the protein CASSPGQGRGELFF. The J gene is TRBJ2-2, the V gene TRBV7-7; 9 nucleotides agree with TRBD1. Trimming at V came to 5 bases and at J to 8 bases, leaving 6 bases not matched to a gene. CDR3 length: 14 amino acids. Germline V lookup: CDR1 SSHAT, CDR2 FNYEAQ (reference sequence). Filled out from reference TRBV7-7 and TRBJ2-2, the complete variable domain reads GAGVSQSPRYKVTKRGQDVTLRCDPISSHATLYWYQQALGQGPEFLTYFNYEAQPDKSGLPSDRFSAERPEGSISTLTIQRTEQRDSAMYRCASSPGQGRGELFFGEGSRLTVL.

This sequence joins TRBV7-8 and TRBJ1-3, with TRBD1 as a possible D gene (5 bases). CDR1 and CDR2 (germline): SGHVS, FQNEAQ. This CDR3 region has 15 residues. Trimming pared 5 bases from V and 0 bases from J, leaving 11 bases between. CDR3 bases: TGTGCCAGCAGCCCCCGGGGGATCTCTGGAAACACCATATATTTT. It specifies CASSPRGISGNTIYF.